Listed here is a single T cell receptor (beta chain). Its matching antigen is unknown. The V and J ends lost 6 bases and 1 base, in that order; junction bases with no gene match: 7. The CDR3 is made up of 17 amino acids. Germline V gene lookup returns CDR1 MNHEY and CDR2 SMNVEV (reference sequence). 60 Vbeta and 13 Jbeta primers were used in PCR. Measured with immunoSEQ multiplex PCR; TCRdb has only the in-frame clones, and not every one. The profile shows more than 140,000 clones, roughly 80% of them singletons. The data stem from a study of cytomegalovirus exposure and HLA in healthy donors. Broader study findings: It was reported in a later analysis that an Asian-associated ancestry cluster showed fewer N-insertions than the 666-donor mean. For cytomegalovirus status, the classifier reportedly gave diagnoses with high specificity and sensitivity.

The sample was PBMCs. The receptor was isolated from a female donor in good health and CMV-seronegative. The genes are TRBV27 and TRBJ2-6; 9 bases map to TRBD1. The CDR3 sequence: CASRQTGGLSGANVLTF. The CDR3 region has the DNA TGTGCCAGCAGGCAGACAGGGGGGCTTTCTGGGGCCAACGTCCTGACTTTC.